This record looks at one TCR beta chain sequence and its context. As yet, its antigen is unknown. This sample stems from a study of shared clonotypes between healthy human individuals. Clones were sequenced by immunoSEQ multiplex PCR, and TCRdb holds only the in-frame ones, with some missing. The table has some 2,000,000 clones, approximately 96% seen once. Study results and limitations: With few donors, the genetic and exposure-history diversity represented was limited. It was the non-shared clonotypes that had lower generation probabilities than clonotypes shared by all four donors. Generally, naive subsets came out with larger estimated richness than memory subsets.

The CDR3 totals 14 residues. Germline CDR1 GTSNPN, CDR2 SVGIG (reference sequence). Trimming left V 4 bases short and J 7 bases short, with 14 bases between. This receptor was identified in a man between 18 and 29 years old in good health. The chain recombines TRBV30 with TRBJ1-6; possibly TRBD1 for D (5 bases). The sample taken for sequencing was naive CD4+ T cells sorted from blood. Noted subset: CD45RA+ positively selected. Here the CDR3 DNA reads TGTGCCTGGACCAGTAGGGGATTCAATTCACCCCTCCACTTT. This encodes CAWTSRGFNSPLHF.